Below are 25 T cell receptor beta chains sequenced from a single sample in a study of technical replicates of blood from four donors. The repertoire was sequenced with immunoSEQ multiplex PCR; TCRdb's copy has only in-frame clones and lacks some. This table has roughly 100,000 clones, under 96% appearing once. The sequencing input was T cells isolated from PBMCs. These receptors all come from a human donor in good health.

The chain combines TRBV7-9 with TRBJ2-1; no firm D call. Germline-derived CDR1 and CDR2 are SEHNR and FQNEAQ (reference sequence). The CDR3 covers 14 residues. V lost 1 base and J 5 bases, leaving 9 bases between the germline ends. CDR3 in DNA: TGTGCCAGCAGCTTAGTAGCACAAGACAATGAGCAGTTCTTC. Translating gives CASSLVAQDNEQFF.

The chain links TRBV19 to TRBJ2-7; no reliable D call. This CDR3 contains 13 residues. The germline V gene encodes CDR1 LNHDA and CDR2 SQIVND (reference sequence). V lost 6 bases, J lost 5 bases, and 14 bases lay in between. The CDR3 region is CASSPSSTNEQYF. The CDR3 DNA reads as TGTGCCAGTAGCCCGTCGAGTACGAACGAGCAGTACTTC.

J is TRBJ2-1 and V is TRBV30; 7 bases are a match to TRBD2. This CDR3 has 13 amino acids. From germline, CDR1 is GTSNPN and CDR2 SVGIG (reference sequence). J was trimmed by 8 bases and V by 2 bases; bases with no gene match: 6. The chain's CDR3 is CAWSITGGDEQFF. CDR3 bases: TGTGCCTGGAGTATAACTGGGGGGGATGAGCAGTTCTTC.

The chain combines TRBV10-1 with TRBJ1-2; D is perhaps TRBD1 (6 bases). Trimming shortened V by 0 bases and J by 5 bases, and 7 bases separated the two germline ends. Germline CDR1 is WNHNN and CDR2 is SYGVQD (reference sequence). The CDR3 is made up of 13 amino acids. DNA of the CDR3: TGCGCCAGCAGTGAGTCAGGACAGTATGGCTACACCTTC. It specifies CASSESGQYGYTF.

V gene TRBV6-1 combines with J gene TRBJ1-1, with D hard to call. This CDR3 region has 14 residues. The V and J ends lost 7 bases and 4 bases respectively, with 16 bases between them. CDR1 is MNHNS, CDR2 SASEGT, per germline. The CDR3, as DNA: TGTGCCAGCATTATGGGTGCCCGGAGCACTGAAGCTTTCTTT. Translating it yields CASIMGARSTEAFF.

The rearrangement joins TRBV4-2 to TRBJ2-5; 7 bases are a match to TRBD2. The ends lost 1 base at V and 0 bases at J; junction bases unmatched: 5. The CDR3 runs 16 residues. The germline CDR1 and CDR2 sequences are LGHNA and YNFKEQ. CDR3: CASSQVGGSNQETQYF. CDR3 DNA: TGTGCCAGCAGCCAAGTCGGGGGGTCCAACCAAGAGACCCAGTACTTC.

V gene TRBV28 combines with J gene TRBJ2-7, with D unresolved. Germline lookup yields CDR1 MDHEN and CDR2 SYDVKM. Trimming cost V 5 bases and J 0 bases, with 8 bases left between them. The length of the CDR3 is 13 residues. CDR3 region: CASSPVYSYEQYF. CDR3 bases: TGTGCCAGCAGTCCCGTGTACTCCTACGAGCAGTACTTC.

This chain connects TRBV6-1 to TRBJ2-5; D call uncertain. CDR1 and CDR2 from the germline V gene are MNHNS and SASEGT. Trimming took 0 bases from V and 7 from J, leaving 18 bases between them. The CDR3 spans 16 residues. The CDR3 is CASSEAQLRVLRTQYF. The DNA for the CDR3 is TGTGCCAGCAGTGAAGCGCAGTTACGGGTCCTGCGGACCCAGTACTTC.

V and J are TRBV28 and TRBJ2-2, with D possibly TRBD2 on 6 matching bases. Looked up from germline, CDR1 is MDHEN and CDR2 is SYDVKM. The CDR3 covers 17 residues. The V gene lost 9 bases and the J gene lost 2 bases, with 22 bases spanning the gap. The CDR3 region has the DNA TGTGCCAGTAAGACAGAGGGGCTAGCGCCTAACACCGGGGAGCTGTTTTTT. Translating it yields CASKTEGLAPNTGELFF.

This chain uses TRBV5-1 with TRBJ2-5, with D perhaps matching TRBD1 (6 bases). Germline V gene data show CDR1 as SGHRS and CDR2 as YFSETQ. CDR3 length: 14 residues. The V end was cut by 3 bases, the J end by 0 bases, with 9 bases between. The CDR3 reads CASSSWTDQETQYF. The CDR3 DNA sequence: TGCGCCAGCAGCTCGTGGACAGACCAAGAGACCCAGTACTTC.

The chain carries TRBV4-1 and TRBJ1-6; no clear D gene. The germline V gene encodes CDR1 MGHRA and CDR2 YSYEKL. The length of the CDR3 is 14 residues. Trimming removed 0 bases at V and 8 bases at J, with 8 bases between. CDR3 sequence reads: CASSQDVRDSPLHF. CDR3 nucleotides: TGCGCCAGCAGCCAAGATGTGAGGGATTCACCCCTCCACTTT.

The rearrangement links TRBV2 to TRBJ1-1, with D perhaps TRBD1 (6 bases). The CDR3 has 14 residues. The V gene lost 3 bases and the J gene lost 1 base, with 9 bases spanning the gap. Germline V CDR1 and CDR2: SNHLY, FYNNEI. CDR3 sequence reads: CASSEGHRNTEAFF. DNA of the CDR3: TGTGCCAGCAGTGAGGGACACAGGAACACTGAAGCTTTCTTT.

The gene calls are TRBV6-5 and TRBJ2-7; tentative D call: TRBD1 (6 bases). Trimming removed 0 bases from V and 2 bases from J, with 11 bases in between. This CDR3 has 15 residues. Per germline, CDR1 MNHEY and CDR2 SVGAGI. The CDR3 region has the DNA TGTGCCAGCAGTTACTCCCAGGGGTTGACCTACGAGCAGTACTTC. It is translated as CASSYSQGLTYEQYF.

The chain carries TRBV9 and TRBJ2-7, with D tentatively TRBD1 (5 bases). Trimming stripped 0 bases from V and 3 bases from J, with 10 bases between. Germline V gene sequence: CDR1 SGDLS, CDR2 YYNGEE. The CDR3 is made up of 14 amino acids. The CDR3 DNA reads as TGTGCCAGCAGCGTAGAGCAGGGAAGCTACGAGCAGTACTTC. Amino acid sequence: CASSVEQGSYEQYF.

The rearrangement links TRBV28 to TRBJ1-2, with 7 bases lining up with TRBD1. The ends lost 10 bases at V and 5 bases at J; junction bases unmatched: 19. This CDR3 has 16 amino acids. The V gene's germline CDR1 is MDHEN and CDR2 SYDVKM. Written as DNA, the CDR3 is TGTGCCATCTCGGGGGCCGGAGGGGGCTTCGGGTATGGCTACACCTTC. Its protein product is CAISGAGGGFGYGYTF.

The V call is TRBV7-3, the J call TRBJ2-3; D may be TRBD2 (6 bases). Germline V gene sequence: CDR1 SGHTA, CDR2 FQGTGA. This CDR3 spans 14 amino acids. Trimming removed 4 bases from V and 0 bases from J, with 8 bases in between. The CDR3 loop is CASSWGTSTDTQYF. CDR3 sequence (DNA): TGTGCCAGCAGCTGGGGGACTAGCACAGATACGCAGTATTTT.

CDR3 sequence: CASSLTDPGTSGRAYEQYF. CDR3 DNA sequence: TGTGCCAGCAGTTTGACAGACCCCGGGACTAGCGGGAGGGCGTACGAGCAGTACTTC. The chain uses TRBV27 and TRBJ2-7, with 16 bases identical to TRBD2. V was clipped by 3 bases and J by 4 bases; unmatched bases: 12. This CDR3 is 19 amino acids long. CDR1 and CDR2 (germline): MNHEY, SMNVEV (reference sequence).

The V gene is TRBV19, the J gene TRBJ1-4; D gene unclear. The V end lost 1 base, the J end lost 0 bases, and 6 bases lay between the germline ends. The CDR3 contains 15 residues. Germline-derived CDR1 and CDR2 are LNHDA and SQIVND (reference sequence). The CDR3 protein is CASSIGTATNEKLFF. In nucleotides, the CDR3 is TGTGCCAGTAGTATAGGAACAGCAACTAATGAAAAACTGTTTTTT.

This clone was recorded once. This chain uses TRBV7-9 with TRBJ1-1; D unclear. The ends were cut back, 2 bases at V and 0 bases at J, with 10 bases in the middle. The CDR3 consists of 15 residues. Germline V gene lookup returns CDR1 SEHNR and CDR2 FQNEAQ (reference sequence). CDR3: CASSLRSYMNTEAFF. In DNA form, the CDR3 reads TGTGCCAGCAGCTTACGCAGTTACATGAACACTGAAGCTTTCTTT.

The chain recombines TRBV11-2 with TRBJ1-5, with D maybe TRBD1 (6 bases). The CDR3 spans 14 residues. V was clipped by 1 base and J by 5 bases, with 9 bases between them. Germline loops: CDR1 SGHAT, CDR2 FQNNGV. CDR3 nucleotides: TGTGCCAGCAGCTTAGCAGGGACATATCAGCCCCAGCATTTT. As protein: CASSLAGTYQPQHF.

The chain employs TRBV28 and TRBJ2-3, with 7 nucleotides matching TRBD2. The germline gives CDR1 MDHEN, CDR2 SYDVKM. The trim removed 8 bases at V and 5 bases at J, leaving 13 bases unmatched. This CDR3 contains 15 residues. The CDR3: CASRKWGVAGDTQYF. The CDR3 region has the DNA TGTGCCAGCCGAAAATGGGGGGTAGCGGGAGATACGCAGTATTTT.

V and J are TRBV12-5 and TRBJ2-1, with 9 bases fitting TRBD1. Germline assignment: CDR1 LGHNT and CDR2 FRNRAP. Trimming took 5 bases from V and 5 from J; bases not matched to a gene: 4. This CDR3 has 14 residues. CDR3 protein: CASGPGTGHNEQFF. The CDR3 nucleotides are TGTGCTAGTGGTCCCGGGACAGGGCACAATGAGCAGTTCTTC. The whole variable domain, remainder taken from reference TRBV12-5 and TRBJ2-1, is DARVTQTPRHKVTEMGQEVTMRCQPILGHNTVFWYRQTMMQGLELLAYFRNRAPLDDSGMPKDRFSAEMPDATLATLKIQPSEPRDSAVYFCASGPGTGHNEQFFGPGTRLTVL.

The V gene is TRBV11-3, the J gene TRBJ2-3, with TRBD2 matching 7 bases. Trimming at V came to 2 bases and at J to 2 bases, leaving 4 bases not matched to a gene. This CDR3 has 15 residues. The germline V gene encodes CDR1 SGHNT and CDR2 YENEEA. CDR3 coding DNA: TGTGCCAGCAGCTTAACGGGGGGTACCACAGATACGCAGTATTTT. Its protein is CASSLTGGTTDTQYF.

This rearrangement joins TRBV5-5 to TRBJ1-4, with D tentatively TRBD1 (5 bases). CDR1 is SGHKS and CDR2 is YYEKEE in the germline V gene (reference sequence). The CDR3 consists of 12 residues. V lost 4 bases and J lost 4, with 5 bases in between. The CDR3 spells CASSRGNEKLFF. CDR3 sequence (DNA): TGTGCCAGCAGCAGGGGTAATGAAAAACTGTTTTTT.

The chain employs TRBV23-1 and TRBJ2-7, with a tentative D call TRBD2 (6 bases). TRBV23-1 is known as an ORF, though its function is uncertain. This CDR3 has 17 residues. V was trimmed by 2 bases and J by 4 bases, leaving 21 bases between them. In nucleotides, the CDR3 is TGCGCCAGCAGTCAAAGAACTCGGAGGGGTCCACCTTACGAGCAGTACTTC. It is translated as CASSQRTRRGPPYEQYF.